This T cell receptor beta chain was recorded in a study of graft-versus-host responses after intestinal transplantation. At the level of the study: Transplants given to recipients were multivisceral, liver-intestinal, or isolated intestinal.

CDR3 length: 11 residues. Germline CDR1 is GTSNPN and CDR2 is SVGIG (reference sequence). Between the trimmed V and J ends, which lost 4 bases and 5 bases, there was a span of 9 bases. Sequencing was performed with immunoSEQ multiplex PCR; in TCRdb, only in-frame clones are kept and a portion is missing. The data show more than 65,000 clones, about nine tenths seen once. This clone was detected once. What it binds is unknown. This chain joins TRBV30 and TRBJ2-7; D is possibly TRBD2 (5 bases). The TCR comes from a human donor who was the organ donor for an intestinal transplant. The input for sequencing was unstimulated CD8+ T cells sorted from spleen or lymph node cells, taken before transplant. CDR3 loop: CAWTAGNEQYF. CDR3 DNA: TGTGCCTGGACGGCCGGGAACGAGCAGTACTTC.